The next 13 T cell receptor beta chains were all read from a single sample in a study of T-cell reconstitution after alpha-beta-depleted transplantation in children. It was with unique molecular identifiers that the TCRbeta library was prepared. TCRdb used MiXCR to reprocess the PCR reads, holding one entry per CDR3 protein. The table lists approximately 980,000 distinct CDR3 sequences, about 29% of them singletons. The sequencing used PBMCs, mostly from graft donor cells, collected 360 days after TCRalphabeta/CD19-depleted stem cell transplant. These receptors originate from a boy less than two years old who had a stem cell transplant for SCID, so the T cells may come from the graft donor.

The J gene is TRBJ2-7, the V gene TRBV12-3 or TRBV12-4; D is possibly TRBD1 (5 bases). V gave up 6 bases and J gave up 0 bases, with 18 bases separating them. This CDR3 comprises 16 residues. CDR3 in amino acids: CASSNAPRGASYEQYF. The CDR3 DNA reads as TGTGCCAGCAGCAACGCCCCCCGTGGGGCCTCCTACGAGCAGTACTTC.

This clonotype has just a few counts. V is TRBV3-1 and J is TRBJ2-1; no firm D call. The CDR3 runs to 16 residues. With 2 bases removed from V and 6 bases from J, the gap between germline ends came to 17 bases. Germline V gene data show CDR1 as LGHDT and CDR2 as YNNKEL (reference sequence). This CDR3 reads CASSQRALSRSNEQFF. The CDR3 nucleotides are TGTGCCAGCAGCCAACGGGCCCTCAGTAGGAGCAATGAGCAGTTCTTC.

This clonotype turned up a few times. J is TRBJ1-1 and V is TRBV7-6; 10 nucleotides match TRBD1. The CDR3 consists of 16 residues. Germline V gene lookup returns CDR1 SGHVS and CDR2 FNYEAQ. V gave up 5 bases and J gave up 0 bases; unmatched junction bases: 6. CDR3 protein: CASSMPGQGLNTEAFF. In DNA, the CDR3 is TGTGCCAGCAGCATGCCGGGACAGGGGTTGAACACTGAAGCTTTCTTT.

At least ten counts were recorded for this clonotype. The chain has TRBV28 and TRBJ1-2, with D unclear. The germline V and J ends were trimmed by 2 bases and 4 bases, with 8 bases remaining between them. This CDR3 is built from 13 residues. Germline CDR1 reads MDHEN; CDR2 reads SYDVKM. The CDR3 sequence is CASSLLVAYGYTF. CDR3 bases: TGTGCCAGCAGTTTACTGGTGGCCTATGGCTACACCTTC.

This sequence joins TRBV20-1 and TRBJ2-1; D is possibly TRBD2 (6 bases). Trimming cost V 3 bases and J 2 bases, with 11 bases left between them. CDR1 and CDR2 (germline): DFQATT, SNEGSKA (reference sequence). CDR3 length equals 14 residues. As DNA, the CDR3 is TGCAGTGCTAGTGGTGGGACTCCCTACAATGAGCAGTTCTTC. It yields the protein CSASGGTPYNEQFF.

The chain recombines TRBV12-3 or TRBV12-4 with TRBJ1-5; D not resolved. The CDR3 is 15 amino acids. The V end was cut by 6 bases, the J end by 5 bases, with 17 bases between. The DNA for the CDR3 is TGTGCCAGCAGCCTTGGAGGAGGGAAGTATCAGCCCCAGCATTTT. It translates to CASSLGGGKYQPQHF.

The rearrangement joins TRBV29-1 to TRBJ1-1; D gene unclear. V was shortened by 0 bases and J by 10 bases, with 12 bases between the two germline ends. CDR3 length equals 12 residues. The germline CDR1 and CDR2 sequences are SQVTM and ANQGSEA. The CDR3 is CSVEEMGMGAFF. The CDR3 DNA is TGCAGCGTTGAAGAAATGGGTATGGGAGCTTTCTTT.

This clonotype has only a few counts. The V call is TRBV7-9, the J call TRBJ1-2; possibly TRBD1 for D (6 bases). Per the germline V gene, CDR1 is SEHNR and CDR2 is FQNEAQ (reference sequence). The V and J ends lost 5 bases and 8 bases respectively, with 27 bases between them. The CDR3 runs 17 residues. CDR3 DNA sequence: TGTGCCAGCAGCCCCGGGGGGGGTCACAGGGACGAACGGGGCTACACCTTC. Its protein product is CASSPGGGHRDERGYTF.

The chain is built from TRBV10-3 and TRBJ1-1, with D uncertain. Deletions cut 2 bases from V and 2 bases from J, with 9 bases between. There are 14 residues in the CDR3. Germline-derived CDR1 and CDR2 are ENHRY and SYGVKD. Written as DNA, the CDR3 is TGTGCCATCAGTGAGGAGCCGGGTAACACTGAAGCTTTCTTT. Translating gives CAISEEPGNTEAFF.

Of note for this clonotype: The junction differs from germline at one of its ends, possibly a read error. The V call is TRBV27, the J call TRBJ2-1, with a tentative D call TRBD1 (5 bases). The CDR3 loop spans 15 amino acids. Germline values: CDR1 MNHEY, CDR2 SMNVEV (reference sequence). The CDR3 region is CASSLRTPRRNERFF. The CDR3 DNA sequence: TGTGCCAGCAGTTTACGGACACCGAGAAGGAATGAGCGGTTCTTC.

This chain uses TRBV18 with TRBJ2-7, with D tentatively TRBD1 or TRBD2 (7 bases each). The CDR3 runs to 15 residues. Germline V gene sequence: CDR1 KGHSH, CDR2 LQKENI. Trimming pared 6 bases from V and 1 base from J, leaving 16 bases between. CDR3 in DNA: TGTGCCAGCTCTCCAGGGGGGGCCCTGTCCTACGAGCAGTACTTC. Protein product: CASSPGGALSYEQYF.

This chain connects TRBV6-1 to TRBJ1-1; D perhaps matches TRBD1 (6 bases). The germline CDR1 and CDR2 sequences are MNHNS and SASEGT. CDR3 length: 14 residues. The ends were cut back, 5 bases at V and 3 bases at J, with 13 bases in the middle. For the CDR3, the DNA is TGTGCCAGCAGTAGAGGGGGGGCGCACACTGAAGCTTTCTTT. This gives the protein CASSRGGAHTEAFF.

The chain uses TRBV6-2 or TRBV6-3 and TRBJ2-3; unclear D gene. Germline V CDR1 and CDR2: MNHEY, SVGEGT. The CDR3 sequence is 16 residues long. V gave up 0 bases and J gave up 5 bases, with 15 bases separating them. The CDR3 bases are TGTGCCAGCAGTTACTCTGGAGCAGGCGTCGTAGATACGCAGTATTTT. Its protein is CASSYSGAGVVDTQYF.